The clone carrying this T cell receptor beta chain has a handful of counts. Its target is unknown. This entry comes from a study of beta chain features in type 1 diabetes. Isolated RNA was reverse transcribed in full, so expressed TCRB transcripts were sequenced. The protocol was immunoSEQ multiplex PCR, while the TCRdb copy is restricted to in-frame clones and leaves out a portion. The data hold 130,000 to 150,000 clones, with more than 10% observed a single time. The study, taken as a whole, reports: All four CD4+ subsets from Type 1 diabetes patients carried moderately but significantly shorter TCRB CDR3s.

The CDR3 loop spans 14 amino acids. Germline V gives CDR1 SQVTM, CDR2 ANQGSEA. The V and J ends lost 0 bases and 8 bases respectively, with 16 bases between them. V and J are TRBV29-1 and TRBJ1-2, with D possibly being TRBD1 (6 bases). This clonotype was obtained from a man between 18 and 29 years old with type 1 diabetes. Sequenced sample: central memory CD4+ T cells from blood. The CDR3 DNA follows: TGCAGCGTTGAAGATAGGCCGGGGGCGCGGGGCTACACCTTC. Its protein is CSVEDRPGARGYTF.